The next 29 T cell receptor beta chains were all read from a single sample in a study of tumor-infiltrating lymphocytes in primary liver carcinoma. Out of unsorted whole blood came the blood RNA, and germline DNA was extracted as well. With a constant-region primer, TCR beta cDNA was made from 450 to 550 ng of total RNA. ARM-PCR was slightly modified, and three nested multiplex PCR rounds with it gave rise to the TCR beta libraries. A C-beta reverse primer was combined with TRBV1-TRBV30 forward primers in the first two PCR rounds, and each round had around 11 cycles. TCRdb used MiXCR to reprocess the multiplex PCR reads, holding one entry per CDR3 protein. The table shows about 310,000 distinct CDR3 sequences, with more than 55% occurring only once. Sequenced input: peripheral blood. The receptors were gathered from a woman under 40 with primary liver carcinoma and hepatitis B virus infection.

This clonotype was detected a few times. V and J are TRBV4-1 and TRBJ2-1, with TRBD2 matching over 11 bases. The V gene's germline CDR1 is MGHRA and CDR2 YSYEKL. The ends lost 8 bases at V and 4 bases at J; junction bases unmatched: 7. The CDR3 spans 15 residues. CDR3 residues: CASSTTSGEYNEQFF. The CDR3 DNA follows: TGCGCCAGCTCCACGACTAGCGGGGAGTACAATGAGCAGTTCTTC.

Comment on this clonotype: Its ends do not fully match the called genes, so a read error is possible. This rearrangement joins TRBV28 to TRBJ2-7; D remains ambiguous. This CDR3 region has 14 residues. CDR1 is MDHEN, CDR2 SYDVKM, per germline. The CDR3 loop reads CASSLSESTYELYF. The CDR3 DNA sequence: TGTGCCAGCAGTTTATCGGAGTCCACCTACGAGCTGTACTTC.

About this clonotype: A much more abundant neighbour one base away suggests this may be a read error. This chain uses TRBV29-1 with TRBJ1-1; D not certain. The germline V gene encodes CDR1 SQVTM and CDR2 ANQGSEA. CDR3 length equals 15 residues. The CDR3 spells CSVEPTRRVNTGAFF. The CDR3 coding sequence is TGCAGCGTTGAACCAACCCGAAGGGTGAACACTGGAGCTTTCTTT.

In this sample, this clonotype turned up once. The CDR3 protein is CASSSFPIYEQYF. CDR3 coding DNA: TGTGCCAGCAGCTCCTTCCCCATTTACGAGCAGTACTTC. The chain uses TRBV7-9 and TRBJ2-7; no clear D gene. The CDR3 is made up of 13 amino acids. V lost 4 bases, J lost 4 bases, and 11 bases lay in between. Germline lookup yields CDR1 SEHNR and CDR2 FQNEAQ (reference sequence).

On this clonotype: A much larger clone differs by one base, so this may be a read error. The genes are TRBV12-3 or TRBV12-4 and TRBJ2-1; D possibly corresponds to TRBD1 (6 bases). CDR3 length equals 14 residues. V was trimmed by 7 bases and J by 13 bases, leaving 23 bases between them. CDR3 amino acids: CASNLRQDVMAQFF. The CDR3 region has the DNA TGTGCCAGCAACCTTAGACAGGACGTTATGGCACAGTTCTTC.

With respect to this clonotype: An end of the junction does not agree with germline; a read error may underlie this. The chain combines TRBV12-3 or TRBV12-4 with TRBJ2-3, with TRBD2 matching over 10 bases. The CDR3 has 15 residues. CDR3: CVSRGLADRTDTQYF. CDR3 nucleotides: TGTGTCAGCAGAGGACTAGCGGATCGCACAGATACGCAGTATTTT.

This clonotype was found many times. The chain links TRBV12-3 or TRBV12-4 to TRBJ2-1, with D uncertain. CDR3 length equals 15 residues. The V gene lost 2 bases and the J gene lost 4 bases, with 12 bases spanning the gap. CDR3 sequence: CASSLRKTSYNEQFF. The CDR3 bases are TGTGCCAGCAGTTTAAGGAAGACTTCTTACAATGAGCAGTTCTTC.

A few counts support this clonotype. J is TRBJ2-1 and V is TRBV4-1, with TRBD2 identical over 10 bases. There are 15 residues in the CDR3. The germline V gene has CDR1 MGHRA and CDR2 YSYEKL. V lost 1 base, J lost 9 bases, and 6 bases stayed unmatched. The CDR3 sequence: CASSQVPSGRGEQFF. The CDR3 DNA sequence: TGCGCCAGCAGCCAAGTTCCTAGCGGGAGAGGTGAGCAGTTCTTC.

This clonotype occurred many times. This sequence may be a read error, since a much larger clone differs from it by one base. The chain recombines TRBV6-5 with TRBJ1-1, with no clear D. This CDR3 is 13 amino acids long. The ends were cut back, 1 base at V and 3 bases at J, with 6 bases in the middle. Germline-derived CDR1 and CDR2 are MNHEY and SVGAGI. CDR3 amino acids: CASSYFGDTEAFF. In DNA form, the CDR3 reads TGTGCCAGCAGTTACTTCGGGGACACTGAAGCTTTCTTT.

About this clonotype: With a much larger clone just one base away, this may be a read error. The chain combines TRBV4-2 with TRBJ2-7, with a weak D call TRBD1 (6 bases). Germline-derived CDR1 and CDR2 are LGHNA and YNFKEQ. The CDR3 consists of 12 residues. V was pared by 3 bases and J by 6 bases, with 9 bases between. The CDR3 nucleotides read TGTGCCAGCAGCCAGAACAGGGCCGAGCAGTACTTC. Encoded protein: CASSQNRAEQYF.

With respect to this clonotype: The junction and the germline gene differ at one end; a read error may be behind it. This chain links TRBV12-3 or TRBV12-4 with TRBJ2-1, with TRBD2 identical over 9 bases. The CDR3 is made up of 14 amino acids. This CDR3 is CAGSKTSGYNEQFF. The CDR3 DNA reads TGTGCCGGCAGCAAGACTAGCGGATACAATGAGCAGTTCTTC.

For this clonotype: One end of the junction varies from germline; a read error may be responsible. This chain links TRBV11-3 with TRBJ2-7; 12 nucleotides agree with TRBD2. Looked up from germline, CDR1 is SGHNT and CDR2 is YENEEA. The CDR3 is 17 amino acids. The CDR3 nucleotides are TGTGTCAGCACTAATTTACCTCTAGCGGGAGGGAACTACGAGCAGTACTTC. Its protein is CVSTNLPLAGGNYEQYF.

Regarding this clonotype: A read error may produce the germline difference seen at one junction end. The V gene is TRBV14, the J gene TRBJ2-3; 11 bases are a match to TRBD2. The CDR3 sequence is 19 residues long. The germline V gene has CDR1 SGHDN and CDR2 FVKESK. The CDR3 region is CASSQEGVLAGGLTDAQCF. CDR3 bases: TGTGCCAGCAGCCAAGAAGGGGTGCTAGCGGGAGGACTCACAGATGCGCAGTGTTTT.

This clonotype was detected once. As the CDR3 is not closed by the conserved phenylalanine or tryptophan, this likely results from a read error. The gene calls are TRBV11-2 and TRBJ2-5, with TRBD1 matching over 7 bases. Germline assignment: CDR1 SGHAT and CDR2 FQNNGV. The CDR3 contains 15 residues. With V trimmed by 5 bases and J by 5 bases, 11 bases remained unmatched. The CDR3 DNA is TGTGCCAGCAGCGAAGTGGGACAGATACATGAGACCCAGTACTGC. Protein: CASSEVGQIHETQYC.

The CDR3 DNA is TGTGCTGGTCTTTCGGACACCGGGGAGCTGTTTTTT. Translating it yields CAGLSDTGELFF. The J gene is TRBJ2-2, the V gene TRBV12-5; D not resolved. The CDR3 totals 12 residues. V dropped 11 bases and J dropped 3 bases, with 10 bases sitting between them. Germline V gives CDR1 LGHNT, CDR2 FRNRAP.

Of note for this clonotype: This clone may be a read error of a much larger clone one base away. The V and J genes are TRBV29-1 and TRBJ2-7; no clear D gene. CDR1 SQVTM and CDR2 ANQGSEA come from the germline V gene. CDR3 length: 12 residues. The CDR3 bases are TGCAGCGTTTTAGTTGGCTCCCACGAGCAGTACTTC. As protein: CSVLVGSHEQYF.

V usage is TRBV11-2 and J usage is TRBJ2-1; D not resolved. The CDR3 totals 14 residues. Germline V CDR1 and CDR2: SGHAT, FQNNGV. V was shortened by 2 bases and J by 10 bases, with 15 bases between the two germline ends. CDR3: CASSLLSGWNEQFF. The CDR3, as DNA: TGTGCCAGCAGCTTACTTTCGGGTTGGAACGAGCAGTTCTTC.

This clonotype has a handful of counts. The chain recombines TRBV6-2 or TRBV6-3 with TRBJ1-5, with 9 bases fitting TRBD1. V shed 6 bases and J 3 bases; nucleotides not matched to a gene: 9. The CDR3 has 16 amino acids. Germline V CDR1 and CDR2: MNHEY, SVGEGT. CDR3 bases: TGTGCCAGCAGAGGGACCGGGACAGGGACCAATCAGCCCCAGCATTTT. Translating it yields CASRGTGTGTNQPQHF.

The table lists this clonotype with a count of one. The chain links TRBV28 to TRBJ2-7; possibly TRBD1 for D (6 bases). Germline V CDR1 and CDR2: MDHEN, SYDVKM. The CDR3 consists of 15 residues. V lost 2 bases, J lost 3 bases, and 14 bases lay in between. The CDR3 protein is CASSLLQGLYYEQYF. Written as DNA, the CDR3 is TGTGCCAGCAGTTTACTCCAGGGGCTATACTACGAGCAGTACTTC.

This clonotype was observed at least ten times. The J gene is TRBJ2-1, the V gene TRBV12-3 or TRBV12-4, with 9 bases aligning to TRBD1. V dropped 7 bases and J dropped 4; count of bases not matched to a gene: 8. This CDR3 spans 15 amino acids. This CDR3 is CASKKGQGLYNEQFF. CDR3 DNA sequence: TGTGCCAGCAAAAAGGGACAGGGACTTTACAATGAGCAGTTCTTC.

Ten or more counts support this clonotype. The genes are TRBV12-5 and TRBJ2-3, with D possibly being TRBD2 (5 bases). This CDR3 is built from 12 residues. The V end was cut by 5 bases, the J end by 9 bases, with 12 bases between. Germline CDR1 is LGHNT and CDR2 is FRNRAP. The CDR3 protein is CASGPDWQTQYF. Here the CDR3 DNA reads TGTGCTAGTGGTCCGGACTGGCAAACGCAGTATTTT.

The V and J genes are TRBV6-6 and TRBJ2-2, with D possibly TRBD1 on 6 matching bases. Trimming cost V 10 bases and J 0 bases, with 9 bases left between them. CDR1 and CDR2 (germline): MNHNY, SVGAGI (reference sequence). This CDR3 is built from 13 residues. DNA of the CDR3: TGTGCCATCAGGGACACGAACACCGGGGAGCTGTTTTTT. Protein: CAIRDTNTGELFF.

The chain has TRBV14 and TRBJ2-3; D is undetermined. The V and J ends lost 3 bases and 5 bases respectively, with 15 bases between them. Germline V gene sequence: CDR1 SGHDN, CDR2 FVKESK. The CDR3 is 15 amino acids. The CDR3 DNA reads TGTGCCAGCAGCCATTATTTAACCTGGGGAGATACGCAGTATTTT. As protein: CASSHYLTWGDTQYF.

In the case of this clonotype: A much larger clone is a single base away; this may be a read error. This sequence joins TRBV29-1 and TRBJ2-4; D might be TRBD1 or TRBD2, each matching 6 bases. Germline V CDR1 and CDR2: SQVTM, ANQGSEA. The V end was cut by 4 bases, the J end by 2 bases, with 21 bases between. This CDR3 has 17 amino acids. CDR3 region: CSVVGESGAVTKNIQYF. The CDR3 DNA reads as TGCAGCGTTGTGGGGGAGTCGGGGGCAGTAACCAAAAACATTCAGTACTTC.

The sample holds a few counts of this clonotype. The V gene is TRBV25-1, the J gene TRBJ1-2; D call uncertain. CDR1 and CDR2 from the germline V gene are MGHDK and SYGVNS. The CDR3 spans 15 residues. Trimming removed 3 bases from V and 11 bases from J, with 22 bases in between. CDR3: CASSEAGKSERGYTF. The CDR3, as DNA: TGTGCCAGCAGTGAGGCGGGGAAATCAGAACGCGGTTACACCTTC.

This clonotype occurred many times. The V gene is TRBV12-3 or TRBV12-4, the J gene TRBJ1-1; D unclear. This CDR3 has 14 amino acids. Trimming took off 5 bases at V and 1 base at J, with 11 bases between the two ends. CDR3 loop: CASSPGPGNTEAFF. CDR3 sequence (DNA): TGTGCCAGCAGTCCCGGGCCGGGGAACACTGAAGCTTTCTTT.

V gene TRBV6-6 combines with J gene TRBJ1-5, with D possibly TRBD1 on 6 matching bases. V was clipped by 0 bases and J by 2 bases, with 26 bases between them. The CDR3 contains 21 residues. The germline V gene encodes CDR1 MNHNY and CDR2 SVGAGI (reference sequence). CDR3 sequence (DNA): TGTGCCAGCAGTTACTCGAAGTTATGGGGGCGCAGGTATGTTGGCAATCAGCCCCAGCATTTT. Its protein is CASSYSKLWGRRYVGNQPQHF.

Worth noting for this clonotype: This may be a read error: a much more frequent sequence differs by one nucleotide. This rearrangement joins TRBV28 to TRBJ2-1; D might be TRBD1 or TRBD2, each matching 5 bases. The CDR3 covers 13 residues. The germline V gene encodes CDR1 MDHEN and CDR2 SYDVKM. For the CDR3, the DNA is TGTGCCAGCAGTCTTCAGGGAGCCAATGTGCAGTTCTTC. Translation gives CASSLQGANVQFF.

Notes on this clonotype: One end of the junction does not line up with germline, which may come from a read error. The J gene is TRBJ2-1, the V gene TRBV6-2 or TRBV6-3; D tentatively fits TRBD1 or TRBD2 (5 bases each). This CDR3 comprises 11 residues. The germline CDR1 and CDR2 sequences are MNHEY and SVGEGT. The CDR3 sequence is CAGRTGRGQFF. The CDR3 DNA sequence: TGTGCCGGCAGAACGGGACGTGGGCAGTTCTTC.